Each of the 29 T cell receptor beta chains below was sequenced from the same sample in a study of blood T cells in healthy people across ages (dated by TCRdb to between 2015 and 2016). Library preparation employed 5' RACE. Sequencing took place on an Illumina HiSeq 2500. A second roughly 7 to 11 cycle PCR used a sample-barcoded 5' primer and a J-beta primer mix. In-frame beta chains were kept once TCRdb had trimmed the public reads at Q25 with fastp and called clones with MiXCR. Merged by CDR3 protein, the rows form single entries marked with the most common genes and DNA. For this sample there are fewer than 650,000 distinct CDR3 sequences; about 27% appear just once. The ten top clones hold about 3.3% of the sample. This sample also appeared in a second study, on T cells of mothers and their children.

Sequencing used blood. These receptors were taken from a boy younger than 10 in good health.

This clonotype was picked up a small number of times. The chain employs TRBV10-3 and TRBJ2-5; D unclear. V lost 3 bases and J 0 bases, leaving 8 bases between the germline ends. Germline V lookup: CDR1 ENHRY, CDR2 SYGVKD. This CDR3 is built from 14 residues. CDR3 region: CAISDREYQETQYF. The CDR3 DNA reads TGTGCCATCAGTGACAGAGAGTACCAAGAGACCCAGTACTTC.

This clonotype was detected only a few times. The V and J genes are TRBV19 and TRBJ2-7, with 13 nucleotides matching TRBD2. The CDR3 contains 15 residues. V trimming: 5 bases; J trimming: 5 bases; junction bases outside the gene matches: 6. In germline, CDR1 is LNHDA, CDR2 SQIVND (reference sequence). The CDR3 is CASSPGLAGQDEQYF. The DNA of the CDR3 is TGTGCCAGTAGTCCGGGACTAGCGGGACAGGACGAGCAGTACTTC.

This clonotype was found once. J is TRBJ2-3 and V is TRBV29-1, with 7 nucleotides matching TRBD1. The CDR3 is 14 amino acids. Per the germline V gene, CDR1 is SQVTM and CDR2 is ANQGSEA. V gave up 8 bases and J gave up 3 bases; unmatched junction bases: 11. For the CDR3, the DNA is TGCAGCCCACACAGGGGAAACGTGACAGATACGCAGTATTTT. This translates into CSPHRGNVTDTQYF.

In DNA, the CDR3 is TGTGCCAGCAGTTCAGGACAGGGGGGGATTTCGGGCTATGGCTACACCTTC. It encodes CASSSGQGGISGYGYTF. The V gene is TRBV6-5, the J gene TRBJ1-2, with TRBD1 matching over 10 bases. The trim removed 4 bases at V and 4 bases at J, leaving 12 bases unmatched. There are 17 residues in the CDR3. Germline CDR1 reads MNHEY; CDR2 reads SVGAGI.

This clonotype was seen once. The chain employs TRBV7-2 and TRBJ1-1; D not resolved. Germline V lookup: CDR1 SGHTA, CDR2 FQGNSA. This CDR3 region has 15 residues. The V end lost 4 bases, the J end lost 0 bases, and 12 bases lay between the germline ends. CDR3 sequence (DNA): TGTGCCAGCAGCTCCCACGGGGTCGTGAACACTGAAGCTTTCTTT. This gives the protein CASSSHGVVNTEAFF.

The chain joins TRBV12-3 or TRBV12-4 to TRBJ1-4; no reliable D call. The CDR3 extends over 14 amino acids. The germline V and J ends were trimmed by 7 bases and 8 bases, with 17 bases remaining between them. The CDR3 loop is CASTNRRGSEKLFF. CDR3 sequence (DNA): TGTGCCAGCACAAATCGTCGCGGCTCGGAAAAACTGTTTTTT.

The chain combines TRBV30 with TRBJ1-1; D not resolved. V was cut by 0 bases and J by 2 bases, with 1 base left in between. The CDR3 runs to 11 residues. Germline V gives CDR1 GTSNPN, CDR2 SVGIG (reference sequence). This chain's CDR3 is CAWSVNTEAFF. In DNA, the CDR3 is TGTGCCTGGAGTGTTAACACTGAAGCTTTCTTT.

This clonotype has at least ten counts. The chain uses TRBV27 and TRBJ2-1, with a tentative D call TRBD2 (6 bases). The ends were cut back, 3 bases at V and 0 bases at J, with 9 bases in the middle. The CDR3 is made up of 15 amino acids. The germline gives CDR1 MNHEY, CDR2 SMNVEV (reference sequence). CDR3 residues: CASSLRGSSYNEQFF. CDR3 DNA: TGTGCCAGCAGTTTGCGGGGTAGCTCCTACAATGAGCAGTTCTTC.

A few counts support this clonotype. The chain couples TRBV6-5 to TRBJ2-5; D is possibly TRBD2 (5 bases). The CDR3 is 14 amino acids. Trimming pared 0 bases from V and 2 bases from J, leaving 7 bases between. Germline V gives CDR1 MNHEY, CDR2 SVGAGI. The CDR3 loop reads CASSYSRTQETQYF. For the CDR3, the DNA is TGTGCCAGCAGTTACTCTCGGACTCAAGAGACCCAGTACTTC.

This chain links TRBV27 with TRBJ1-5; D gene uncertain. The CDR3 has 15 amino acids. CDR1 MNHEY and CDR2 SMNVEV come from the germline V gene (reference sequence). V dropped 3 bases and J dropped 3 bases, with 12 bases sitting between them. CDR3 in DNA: TGTGCCAGCAGTTTTTCCGGACGGCTCAATCAGCCCCAGCATTTT. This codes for CASSFSGRLNQPQHF.

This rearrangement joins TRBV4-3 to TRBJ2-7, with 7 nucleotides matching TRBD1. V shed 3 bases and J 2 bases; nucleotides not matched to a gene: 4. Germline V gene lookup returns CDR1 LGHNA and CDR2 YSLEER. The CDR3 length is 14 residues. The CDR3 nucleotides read TGCGCCAGCAGCCAGAGGACAGGAACCTACGAGCAGTACTTC. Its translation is CASSQRTGTYEQYF.

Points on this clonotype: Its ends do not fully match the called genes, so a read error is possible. CDR3 bases: TGTACCAGCAGTTACGACGGGGGGGATGTTAGGGAGCAGTTCTTC. It encodes CTSSYDGGDVREQFF. The rearrangement uses TRBV6-5 and TRBJ2-1, with 8 bases matching TRBD2. This CDR3 has 15 residues. From germline, CDR1 is MNHEY and CDR2 SVGAGI.

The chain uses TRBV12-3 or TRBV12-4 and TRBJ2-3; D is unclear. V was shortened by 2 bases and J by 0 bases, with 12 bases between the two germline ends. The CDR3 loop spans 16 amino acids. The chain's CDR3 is CASSLMWHLSTDTQYF. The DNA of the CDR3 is TGTGCCAGCAGTTTAATGTGGCACCTGAGCACAGATACGCAGTATTTT.

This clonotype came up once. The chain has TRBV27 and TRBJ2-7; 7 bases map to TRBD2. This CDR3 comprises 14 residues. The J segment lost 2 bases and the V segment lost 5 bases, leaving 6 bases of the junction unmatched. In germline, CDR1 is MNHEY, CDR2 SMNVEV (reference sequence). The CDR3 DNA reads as TGTGCCAGCAGTGCCGGACTAGTCCCCTACGAGCAGTACTTC. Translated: CASSAGLVPYEQYF.

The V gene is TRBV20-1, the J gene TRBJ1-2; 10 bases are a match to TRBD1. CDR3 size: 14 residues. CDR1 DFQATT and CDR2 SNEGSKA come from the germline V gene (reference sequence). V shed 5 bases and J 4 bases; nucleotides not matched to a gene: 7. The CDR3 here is CSALRQGAVYGYTF. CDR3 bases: TGCAGTGCTCTTAGACAGGGGGCGGTCTATGGCTACACCTTC.

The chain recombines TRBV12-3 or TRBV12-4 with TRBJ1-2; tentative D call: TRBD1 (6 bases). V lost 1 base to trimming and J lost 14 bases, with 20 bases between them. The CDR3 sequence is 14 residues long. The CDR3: CASSLGNRVMAKTF. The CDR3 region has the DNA TGTGCCAGCAGTTTAGGGAACAGGGTTATGGCTAAGACCTTC.

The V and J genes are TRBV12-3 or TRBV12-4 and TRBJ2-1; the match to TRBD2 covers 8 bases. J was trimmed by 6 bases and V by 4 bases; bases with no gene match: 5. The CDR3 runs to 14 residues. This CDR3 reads CASSWGLEINEQFF. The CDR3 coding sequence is TGTGCCAGCAGTTGGGGACTAGAGATCAATGAGCAGTTCTTC.

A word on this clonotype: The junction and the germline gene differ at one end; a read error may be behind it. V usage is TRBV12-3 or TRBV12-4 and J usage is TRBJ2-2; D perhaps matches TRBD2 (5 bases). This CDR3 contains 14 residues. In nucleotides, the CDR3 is TGTTCCAGCAGTTTAGACCAGAGAGGGGGGGAGCTGTTTTTT. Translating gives CSSSLDQRGGELFF.

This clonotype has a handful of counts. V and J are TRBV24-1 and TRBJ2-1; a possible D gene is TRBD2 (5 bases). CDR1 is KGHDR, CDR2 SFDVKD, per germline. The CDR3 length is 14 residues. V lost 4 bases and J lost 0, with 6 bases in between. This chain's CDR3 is CATSEGSSYNEQFF. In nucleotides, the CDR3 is TGTGCCACCAGTGAAGGGAGCTCCTACAATGAGCAGTTCTTC.

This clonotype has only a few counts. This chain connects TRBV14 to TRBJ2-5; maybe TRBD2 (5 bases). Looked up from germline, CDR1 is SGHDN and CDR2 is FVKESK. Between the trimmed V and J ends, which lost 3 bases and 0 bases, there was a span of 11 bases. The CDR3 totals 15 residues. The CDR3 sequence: CASSQADYYQETQYF. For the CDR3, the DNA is TGTGCCAGCAGCCAGGCCGACTACTACCAAGAGACCCAGTACTTC.

The CDR3: CASSLGGAPYNEQFF. Here the CDR3 DNA reads TGTGCCAGCAGTTTAGGGGGGGCCCCCTACAATGAGCAGTTCTTC. This sequence joins TRBV6-5 and TRBJ2-1; maybe TRBD2 (7 bases). This CDR3 spans 15 amino acids. V was clipped by 4 bases and J by 2 bases, with 12 bases between them. CDR1 MNHEY and CDR2 SVGAGI come from the germline V gene.

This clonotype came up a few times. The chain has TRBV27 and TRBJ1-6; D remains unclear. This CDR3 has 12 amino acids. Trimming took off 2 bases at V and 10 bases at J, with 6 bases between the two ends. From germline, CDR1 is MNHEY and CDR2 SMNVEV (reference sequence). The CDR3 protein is CASSLIGSPLHF. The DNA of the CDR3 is TGTGCCAGCAGTTTAATTGGGTCACCCCTCCACTTT.

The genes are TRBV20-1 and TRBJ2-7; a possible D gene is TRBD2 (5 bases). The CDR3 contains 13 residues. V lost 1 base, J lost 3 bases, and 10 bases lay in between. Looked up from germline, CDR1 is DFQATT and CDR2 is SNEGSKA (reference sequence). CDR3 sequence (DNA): TGCAGTGCTAGAGCGGGATTATGCTACGAGCAGTACTTC. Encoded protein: CSARAGLCYEQYF.

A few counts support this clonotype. CDR3 DNA: TGTGCTAGTGGTTTGGGGGGCGGAGGGCGCCAGCATTTT. Its translation is CASGLGGGGRQHF. V gene TRBV12-5 combines with J gene TRBJ1-5; weak D call: TRBD1 (5 bases). CDR1 and CDR2 from the germline V gene are LGHNT and FRNRAP. The CDR3 spans 13 residues. V dropped 1 base and J dropped 12 bases, with 13 bases sitting between them. The variable domain in full, with the rest retrieved from reference TRBV12-5 and TRBJ1-5, is DARVTQTPRHKVTEMGQEVTMRCQPILGHNTVFWYRQTMMQGLELLAYFRNRAPLDDSGMPKDRFSAEMPDATLATLKIQPSEPRDSAVYFCASGLGGGGRQHFGDGTRLSIL.

The CDR3 loop reads CSAPGGGETQYF. CDR3 sequence (DNA): TGCAGTGCGCCAGGGGGTGGCGAGACCCAGTACTTC. V usage is TRBV20-1 and J usage is TRBJ2-5; 7 bases line up with TRBD1. The CDR3 sequence is 12 residues long. The germline V gene has CDR1 DFQATT and CDR2 SNEGSKA (reference sequence). J lost 5 bases, V lost 6 bases, and 6 bases had no gene match.

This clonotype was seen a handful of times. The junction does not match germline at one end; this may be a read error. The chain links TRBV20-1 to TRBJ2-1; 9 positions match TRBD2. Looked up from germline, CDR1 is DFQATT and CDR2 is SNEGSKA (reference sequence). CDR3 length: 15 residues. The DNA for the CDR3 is TGCAGTGCCCCGAGGCGGCGGGGGGGCTTGGGTGAGCAGTTCTTT. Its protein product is CSAPRRRGGLGEQFF.

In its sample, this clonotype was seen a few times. The CDR3 region has the DNA TGTGCCAGCAGCCACCAGGGAGGGTACGGGAGCTCCTACAATGAGCAGTTCTTC. The encoded protein is CASSHQGGYGSSYNEQFF. V is TRBV16 and J is TRBJ2-1; 7 nucleotides line up with TRBD2. Losses at the gene ends were 3 bases for V and 0 bases for J; bases not matched to a gene: 11. Germline CDR1 reads KGHSY; CDR2 reads FQNENV. The CDR3 is 18 residues long.

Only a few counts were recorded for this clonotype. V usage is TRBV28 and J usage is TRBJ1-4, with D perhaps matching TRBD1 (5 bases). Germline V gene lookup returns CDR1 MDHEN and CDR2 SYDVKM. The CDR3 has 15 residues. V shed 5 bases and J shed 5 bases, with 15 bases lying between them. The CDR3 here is CASSHGTSTNEKLFF. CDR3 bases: TGTGCCAGCAGTCATGGGACTTCTACGAATGAAAAACTGTTTTTT. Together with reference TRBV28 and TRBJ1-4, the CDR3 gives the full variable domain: DVKVTQSSRYLVKRTGEKVFLECVQDMDHENMFWYRQDPGLGLRLIYFSYDVKMKEKGDIPEGYSVSREKKERFSLILESASTNQTSMYLCASSHGTSTNEKLFFGSGTQLSVL.

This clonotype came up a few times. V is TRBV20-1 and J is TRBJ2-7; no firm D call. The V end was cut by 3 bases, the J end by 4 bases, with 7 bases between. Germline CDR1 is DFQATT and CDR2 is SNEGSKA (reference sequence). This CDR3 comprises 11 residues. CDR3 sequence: CSASNGYEQYF. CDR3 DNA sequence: TGCAGTGCTAGTAACGGGTACGAGCAGTACTTC.